A selection of T cell receptor beta chains follows, all from one sample in a study of post-analysis software for immune sequencing data. TCRdb re-called the PCR reads through MiXCR, storing one row per CDR3 protein. The sample lists roughly 800,000 distinct CDR3 sequences; approximately 53% were seen once. The source material was blood. These receptors originate from a girl between 10 and 17 years old with multiple sclerosis. Both conserved end residues are part of each CDR3. Each record gives: clone size, D gene, V gene, J gene, CDR3 protein, CDR3 DNA. D genes are given only for firm matches. Clone sizes are given selectively: once, few, many, or a class where the clone is expanded.

clone_size: few
d_call: .
v_call: TRBV6-5
j_call: TRBJ2-3
cdr3_aa: CASSPLIGDTQYF
cdr3_nt: TGTGCCAGCAGCCCTCTGATAGGAGATACGCAGTATTTT

clone_size: .
d_call: TRBD1
v_call: TRBV7-6
j_call: TRBJ1-2
cdr3_aa: CASSPSGRDRVRANYGYTF
cdr3_nt: TGTGCCAGCAGCCCCTCCGGTCGGGACAGGGTGCGAGCTAACTATGGCTACACCTTC

clone_size: .
d_call: .
v_call: TRBV10-3
j_call: TRBJ2-1
cdr3_aa: CAIKGGTYNEQFF
cdr3_nt: TGTGCCATCAAGGGCGGGACCTACAATGAGCAGTTCTTC

clone_size: once
d_call: TRBD2
v_call: TRBV27
j_call: TRBJ2-5
cdr3_aa: CASSFSSSGEKETQYF
cdr3_nt: TGTGCCAGCAGTTTCTCCTCTAGCGGGGAGAAAGAGACCCAGTACTTC

clone_size: .
d_call: .
v_call: TRBV7-9
j_call: TRBJ2-1
cdr3_aa: CASSYTASFEEQFF
cdr3_nt: TGTGCCAGCAGCTACACCGCGTCCTTTGAGGAGCAGTTCTTC

clone_size: .
d_call: .
v_call: TRBV15
j_call: TRBJ2-1
cdr3_aa: CATSRESSGAYSYNEQFF
cdr3_nt: TGTGCCACCAGCAGAGAAAGTAGCGGAGCTTACTCCTACAATGAGCAGTTCTTC

clone_size: .
d_call: TRBD2
v_call: TRBV20-1
j_call: TRBJ2-3
cdr3_aa: CSAGTSGSVWDTQYF
cdr3_nt: TGCAGTGCGGGGACTAGCGGGAGTGTTTGGGATACGCAGTATTTT

clone_size: .
d_call: .
v_call: TRBV3-1
j_call: TRBJ1-4
cdr3_aa: CASSQDGSPGREKLFF
cdr3_nt: TGTGCCAGCAGCCAAGACGGCTCCCCGGGGAGGGAAAAACTGTTTTTT

clone_size: few
d_call: .
v_call: TRBV6-4
j_call: TRBJ2-3
cdr3_aa: CASSRQGDTDTQYF
cdr3_nt: TGTGCCAGCTCCCGGCAGGGTGACACAGATACGCAGTATTTT

clone_size: .
d_call: .
v_call: TRBV29-1
j_call: TRBJ2-1
cdr3_aa: CSVERQNEQFF
cdr3_nt: TGCAGCGTTGAAAGGCAAAATGAGCAGTTCTTC

clone_size: .
d_call: TRBD2
v_call: TRBV20-1
j_call: TRBJ2-1
cdr3_aa: CSARGGGTGSYNEQFF
cdr3_nt: TGCAGTGCTAGAGGGGGGGGGACTGGGTCCTACAATGAGCAGTTCTTC

clone_size: few
d_call: TRBD1
v_call: TRBV12-3/TRBV12-4
j_call: TRBJ2-1
cdr3_aa: CASSLRTGTATYNEQFF
cdr3_nt: TGTGCCAGCAGTTTGAGGACCGGGACAGCTACCTACAATGAGCAGTTCTTC

clone_size: .
d_call: TRBD2
v_call: TRBV3-1
j_call: TRBJ2-5
cdr3_aa: CASSLLAGGLETQYF
cdr3_nt: TGTGCCAGCAGCCTACTAGCGGGGGGGCTGGAGACCCAGTACTTC

clone_size: .
d_call: .
v_call: TRBV10-3
j_call: TRBJ2-3
cdr3_aa: CAISENIHSTDTQYF
cdr3_nt: TGTGCCATCAGTGAGAACATACATAGCACAGATACGCAGTATTTT

clone_size: .
d_call: .
v_call: TRBV20-1
j_call: TRBJ2-5
cdr3_aa: CSASATSQETQYF
cdr3_nt: TGCAGTGCTAGTGCCACATCTCAAGAGACCCAGTACTTC

clone_size: .
d_call: TRBD2
v_call: TRBV5-1
j_call: TRBJ2-7
cdr3_aa: CASSLAGTSASVEQYF
cdr3_nt: TGCGCCAGCAGCTTGGCTGGGACTAGCGCGAGCGTCGAGCAGTACTTC

clone_size: .
d_call: TRBD2
v_call: TRBV12-3/TRBV12-4
j_call: TRBJ2-5
cdr3_aa: CASRGLAGAQETQYF
cdr3_nt: TGTGCCAGCAGAGGACTAGCGGGGGCCCAAGAGACCCAGTACTTC

clone_size: .
d_call: TRBD1
v_call: TRBV20-1
j_call: TRBJ2-5
cdr3_aa: CSARGQGKGTQYF
cdr3_nt: TGCAGTGCTAGAGGACAGGGGAAGGGGACCCAGTACTTC

clone_size: .
d_call: .
v_call: TRBV29-1
j_call: TRBJ2-1
cdr3_aa: CSMWSPGFF
cdr3_nt: TGCAGCATGTGGTCACCGGGGTTCTTC

clone_size: .
d_call: TRBD1
v_call: TRBV6-6
j_call: TRBJ1-2
cdr3_aa: CASSASGGDYGYTF
cdr3_nt: TGTGCCAGCAGCGCGTCAGGGGGGGACTATGGCTACACCTTC

clone_size: few
d_call: .
v_call: TRBV6-5
j_call: TRBJ2-3
cdr3_aa: CASSPYSDTDTQYF
cdr3_nt: TGTGCCAGCAGCCCTTACTCCGACACAGATACGCAGTATTTT

clone_size: .
d_call: TRBD2
v_call: TRBV6-1
j_call: TRBJ2-7
cdr3_aa: CASSDSPTGGPYEQYF
cdr3_nt: TGTGCCAGCAGTGATTCCCCAACGGGAGGGCCCTACGAGCAGTACTTC

clone_size: .
d_call: .
v_call: TRBV13
j_call: TRBJ2-7
cdr3_aa: CASTQFSGGEQYF
cdr3_nt: TGTGCCAGCACCCAGTTCAGTGGGGGGGAGCAGTACTTC

clone_size: .
d_call: TRBD2
v_call: TRBV11-1
j_call: TRBJ2-5
cdr3_aa: CASSLEGLAGGQETQYF
cdr3_nt: TGTGCCAGCAGCTTAGAAGGCCTAGCGGGGGGCCAAGAGACCCAGTACTTC

clone_size: .
d_call: .
v_call: TRBV5-1
j_call: TRBJ2-1
cdr3_aa: CASGERGPSGDEQFF
cdr3_nt: TGCGCCAGCGGCGAACGGGGACCATCCGGCGATGAGCAGTTCTTC

clone_size: .
d_call: TRBD1
v_call: TRBV7-8
j_call: TRBJ1-5
cdr3_aa: CASSSNSQGASNQPQHF
cdr3_nt: TGTGCCAGCAGCTCTAACTCACAGGGGGCAAGCAATCAGCCCCAGCATTTT

clone_size: .
d_call: .
v_call: TRBV12-3/TRBV12-4
j_call: TRBJ2-7
cdr3_aa: CASSRGDSRHEQYF
cdr3_nt: TGTGCCAGCAGCCGAGGGGACTCTCGGCACGAGCAGTACTTC

clone_size: few
d_call: .
v_call: TRBV29-1
j_call: TRBJ2-1
cdr3_aa: CSVGPLDGENEQFF
cdr3_nt: TGCAGCGTAGGCCCCCTGGACGGAGAGAATGAGCAGTTCTTC

clone_size: .
d_call: TRBD2
v_call: TRBV9
j_call: TRBJ2-5
cdr3_aa: CASSVGGRGIQETQYF
cdr3_nt: TGTGCCAGCAGCGTAGGCGGGAGAGGGATTCAAGAGACCCAGTACTTC

clone_size: .
d_call: .
v_call: TRBV20-1
j_call: TRBJ2-7
cdr3_aa: CSARDTLQAEQYF
cdr3_nt: TGCAGTGCCCGTGACACGCTCCAGGCCGAGCAGTACTTC

clone_size: .
d_call: TRBD1
v_call: TRBV7-2
j_call: TRBJ2-7
cdr3_aa: CASSSTGGWIEQYF
cdr3_nt: TGTGCCAGCAGCTCTACAGGGGGCTGGATCGAGCAGTACTTC

clone_size: .
d_call: TRBD1
v_call: TRBV6-1
j_call: TRBJ1-4
cdr3_aa: CASSELDRAGLFF
cdr3_nt: TGTGCCAGCAGTGAACTAGACAGGGCCGGACTGTTTTTT

clone_size: .
d_call: .
v_call: TRBV5-1
j_call: TRBJ1-2
cdr3_aa: CASSLDPGSYIRDGYTF
cdr3_nt: TGCGCCAGCAGCTTGGATCCAGGGTCATACATAAGGGATGGCTACACCTTC

clone_size: .
d_call: .
v_call: TRBV29-1
j_call: TRBJ2-7
cdr3_aa: CSVEDKGRYEQYF
cdr3_nt: TGCAGCGTTGAAGATAAGGGCAGATACGAGCAGTACTTC

clone_size: once
d_call: .
v_call: TRBV12-3/TRBV12-4
j_call: TRBJ2-7
cdr3_aa: CASRPGRAGRKSYEQYF
cdr3_nt: TGTGCCAGCAGACCTGGGCGTGCGGGACGGAAATCCTACGAGCAGTACTTC

clone_size: .
d_call: TRBD2
v_call: TRBV5-5
j_call: TRBJ2-1
cdr3_aa: CASSLVAGDYNEQFF
cdr3_nt: TGTGCCAGCAGCTTGGTGGCGGGGGATTACAATGAGCAGTTCTTC

clone_size: .
d_call: .
v_call: TRBV7-2
j_call: TRBJ2-5
cdr3_aa: CASSLRVTQYF
cdr3_nt: TGTGCCAGCAGCTTACGTGTGACCCAGTACTTC

clone_size: .
d_call: TRBD2
v_call: TRBV29-1
j_call: TRBJ2-1
cdr3_aa: CSVDGGTSGKNEQFF
cdr3_nt: TGCAGCGTTGATGGCGGGACTAGCGGGAAGAATGAGCAGTTCTTC

clone_size: few
d_call: .
v_call: TRBV7-3
j_call: TRBJ2-3
cdr3_aa: CASSSVRTDTQYF
cdr3_nt: TGTGCCAGCAGCTCCGTCCGCACAGATACGCAGTATTTT

clone_size: .
d_call: .
v_call: TRBV20-1
j_call: TRBJ2-3
cdr3_aa: CSASNPTDTQYF
cdr3_nt: TGCAGTGCTAGCAACCCCACAGATACGCAGTATTTT

clone_size: .
d_call: TRBD2
v_call: TRBV5-1
j_call: TRBJ2-7
cdr3_aa: CASSLERTSGGRNHEQYF
cdr3_nt: TGCGCCAGCAGCTTGGAGAGGACTAGCGGGGGAAGGAACCACGAGCAGTACTTC

clone_size: .
d_call: TRBD2
v_call: TRBV7-9
j_call: TRBJ2-5
cdr3_aa: CASSCPGTREETQYF
cdr3_nt: TGTGCCAGCAGCTGTCCCGGGACTAGAGAAGAGACCCAGTACTTC